In its sample, the clone carrying this TCR beta chain was seen once. CDR1 MNHEY and CDR2 SVGAGI come from the germline V gene. This CDR3 contains 14 residues. J was trimmed by 2 bases and V by 7 bases; bases with no gene match: 2. The run of the v3.0 immunoSEQ assay was at survey level. Method: immunoSEQ multiplex PCR; TCRdb's copy keeps in-frame clones and lacks some. The table records about 13,000 clones, 60% to 80% of them present only once. The data are from a study of long-term antiretroviral therapy in people with HIV. The sequencing used unsorted PBMCs, collected 1.3 years after starting antiretroviral therapy. This chain joins TRBV6-5 and TRBJ2-3; TRBD2 agrees at 11 bases. The receptor's source is a woman younger than 30 with HIV. The CDR3 region is CASKLAGDTDTQYF. CDR3 nucleotide sequence: TGTGCCAGCAAACTAGCGGGGGACACAGATACGCAGTATTTT.